This T cell receptor beta chain stems from a study of tumor-infiltrating lymphocytes in primary liver carcinoma. Study details: Staging placed the tumors at T1-T3 N0M0, and they measured about 4 to 10 cm across. Sample yields, roughly 3.65 to 7.13 million productive TCRbeta reads, were similar across the tissue types.

Findings and limits, study-wide: Less overlap was seen in tumor-adjacent and tumor-blood pairs than in tumor region pairs.

Starting material for RNA and DNA co-extraction consisted of roughly 20-34 mg of unsorted bulk tissue. Over 85% of the cells were viable tumor cells in every tumor sample. Concerning this clonotype: Its matching antigen is unknown.

Total RNA amounting to about 520 ng was the source from which TCR beta cDNA was made with a constant-region primer. Libraries for TCR beta were built through three nested multiplex PCR rounds, which together made up a slightly modified ARM-PCR procedure. TCRdb itself ran the multiplex PCR reads through MiXCR, one entry per CDR3 protein. The data show 120,000 or so distinct CDR3 sequences, around two thirds seen once. The sample comprised liver tumor tissue from sampling region 1. As for subset: tumor region T1, superior pole. The TCR was taken from a woman aged 60-70 years with primary liver carcinoma and hepatitis B virus infection.

The CDR3 protein is CASNHVFRDKQIRSGYTF. DNA for the CDR3: TGTGCCAGCAATCACGTATTCCGGGACAAGCAGATCAGGAGTGGCTACACCTTC. The chain carries TRBV28 and TRBJ1-2, with D possibly TRBD1 on 6 matching bases. Germline V gene lookup returns CDR1 MDHEN and CDR2 SYDVKM. Deletions cut 7 bases from V and 7 bases from J, with 31 bases between. The CDR3 spans 18 residues.